The TCR beta chain described here comes from a study of cytomegalovirus exposure and HLA in healthy donors. Whole-study context: Per a later analysis, the approximately 620 first-cohort and more than 100 validation repertoires shared one platform. Findings and limits, study-wide: Listed as cytomegalovirus-associated were over 150 TCR beta chains. For most TCR sequences rarity was the rule, although some public TCRs occurred in many donors.

A single count supports this clone. Its specificity is unknown. Germline assignment: CDR1 MNHEY and CDR2 SVGAGI. The CDR3 is 16 amino acids. Germline trimming cut 1 base from V and 6 bases from J; bases unmatched to any gene: 8. Profiling relied on immunoSEQ multiplex PCR, and the TCRdb table lists in-frame clones only, not all of them. This table holds 65,000 to 80,000 clones, approximately 93% found once. The sequenced sample consisted of PBMCs. This chain joins TRBV6-5 and TRBJ2-7, with TRBD1 matching 11 bases. The source of this sequence is a woman aged 18-29 years in good health and CMV-seronegative. This chain's CDR3 is CASSYLGQGALIEQYF. The CDR3 DNA reads as TGTGCCAGCAGTTACTTAGGACAGGGGGCTCTGATCGAGCAGTACTTC.